This T cell receptor (beta chain) was sequenced during a study of blood T cell repertoires in COVID-19 (dated by TCRdb to about 2020). Context from the whole study: The collaborator samples originated in the United States, Italy and Spain and spanned the acute and convalescent phases of COVID-19. A freely available public database, intended as a resource for researchers studying the immune response to SARS-CoV-2, is where the repertoires were released. The samples were drawn from two sources: the first 160 participants of the ongoing ImmuneRACE study, and 950 to 1,500 subjects contributed by 6 global collaborators. Where available, HLA class I and class II types were taken from metadata supplied by the sample provider and were not determined by assay-based typing. Sample metadata almost always included a de-identified subject ID, COVID-19 status, age in years and sex. The material from the prospective study consisted of cDNA or gDNA derived from T cells, B-cell-depleted T cells, or PBMCs. Subjects who had been exposed to COVID-19, were actively infected with it, or had recovered from it provided the deeply sampled blood TCRbeta repertoires that made up the dataset.

The immunoSEQ Assay, a bias-controlled multiplex PCR, was used to amplify TCRbeta CDR3 regions from genomic DNA. In the original analysis: The number of nucleated cells in each sample was estimated from the amplification of reference gene primers within the assay. Sequence reads were collapsed and filtered to measure the absolute abundance of every unique TCRbeta CDR3 rearrangement. For each sample, productive Simpson clonality was calculated as the square root of Simpson's diversity index over productive rearrangements. TCRdb obtained this table from immuneACCESS and retained in-frame rearrangements with V and J assigned. These tables miss some clones; where compared with another copy, unresolved V genes account for less than half of the shortfall, and the remainder is unexplained. Clone size and the V and J calls come from that table; the DNA yielded D and trimming. In all, the sample holds fewer than 150,000 clones, and roughly 85% of those were seen once. The ten largest clones add up to less than 3% of the sample.

Overall study results and their limits: The amount of clinical and demographic metadata varied by source and participant and was provided uncurated.

Whole blood was collected in K2EDTA tubes by collaborating institutions according to the institutions' own protocols. For TCRbeta analysis, collaborators shipped samples in one of three forms: frozen whole blood, isolated PBMCs, or DNA extracted from either of those sample types. A remark on this clone: Its antigen is still unknown. No base quality values were provided; no much bigger clone lies one nucleotide off.

For CDR1 and CDR2, the germline V gene lists MGHDK and SYGVNS. The V end loses 4 bases and the J end loses 0 bases, and a stretch of 9 bases separates them. There are 14 amino acids in the CDR3, from cysteine to phenylalanine inclusive. Solely the CDR3 DNA is kept, with 42 bases framed from the first base. The material sequenced was peripheral blood. Rearrangement joined TRBV25-1 to TRBJ1-1; TRBD1 might be the D gene, on 5 matching bases. The receptor was isolated from a man aged 45-60 years with acute or convalescent COVID-19. The CDR3 corresponds to CASSGDRLNTEAFF. In nucleotide form, the sequence is TGTGCCAGCAGTGGCGACAGATTGAACACTGAAGCTTTCTTT.